This T cell receptor (beta chain) was retrieved from a study of metastatic and nonmetastatic thyroid tumors. TCRdb used MiXCR to call clones anew from the PCR reads. The table records some 25,000 clones, roughly 20% of them present only once. There are many counts of this clone. No antigen is known for it. Germline V gene lookup returns CDR1 KGHSH and CDR2 LQKENI. The length of the CDR3 is 17 residues. V lost 2 bases, J lost 2 bases, and 15 bases lay in between. No patient received treatment before thyroid surgery. Study findings and constraints: Reportedly, malignant thyroid tumors had significantly higher TCR beta diversity than benign nodules, in blood and tumor.

Sequenced sample: blood. The chain links TRBV18 to TRBJ2-2; D is ambiguous. This receptor was identified in a male donor with papillary thyroid cancer or a benign thyroid nodule (not recorded which). Some clones in this sample may be carry-over from other donors' samples. CDR3 sequence: CASSPLADPLNTGELFF. In DNA, the CDR3 is TGTGCCAGCTCACCATTGGCGGACCCCCTAAACACCGGGGAGCTGTTTTTT.